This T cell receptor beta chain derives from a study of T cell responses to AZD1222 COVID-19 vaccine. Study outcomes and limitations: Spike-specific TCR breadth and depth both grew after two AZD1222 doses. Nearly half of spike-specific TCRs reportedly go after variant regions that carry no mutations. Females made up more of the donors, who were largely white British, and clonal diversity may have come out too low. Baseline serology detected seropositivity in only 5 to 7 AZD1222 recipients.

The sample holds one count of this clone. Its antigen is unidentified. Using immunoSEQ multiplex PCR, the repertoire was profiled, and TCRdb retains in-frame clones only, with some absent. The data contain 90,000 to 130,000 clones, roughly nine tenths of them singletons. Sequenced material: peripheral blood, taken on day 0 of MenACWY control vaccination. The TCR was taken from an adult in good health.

The CDR3 nucleotides read TGTGCCAGCAGTTACTCTTCCCCCGGGGCCCAGCATTTT. It specifies CASSYSSPGAQHF. The chain uses TRBV6-2 or TRBV6-3 and TRBJ1-5; unclear D gene. The V gene lost 0 bases and the J gene lost 11 bases, with 11 bases spanning the gap. The CDR3 totals 13 residues. CDR1 and CDR2 (germline): MNHEY, SVGEGT.